Given below is one T cell receptor beta chain in context. What it binds is unknown. This entry comes from a study of identical twins' blood T cells. Study-wide results and limits: Shared CDR3 clonotype counts tracked mainly the product of cloneset sizes. Top TCRbeta clonotypes were shared more with twin than unrelated donors.

Per the authors' pipeline: Each donor had about 95,000 to nearly 550,000 clonotypes. TCRdb recomputed calls from the 5' RACE reads with MiXCR, one row per CDR3 protein. TCRdb, not the original authors, processed these V and J calls. The table lists 350,000 to 450,000 distinct CDR3 sequences, roughly 31% of them singletons, with 6% to 7% in the top ten. Likely shared infections and vaccines: all three twin pairs were reared together. The clonotype comes from a woman aged 18 to 50 in good health. Specimen: PBMCs.

CDR3 DNA sequence: TGTGCCAGCAGACGAACGGACAGGGACTTCTATGGCTACACCTTC. Amino acid sequence: CASRRTDRDFYGYTF. The chain recombines TRBV7-9 with TRBJ1-2, with 8 nucleotides matching TRBD1. The V segment lost 6 bases and the J segment 4 bases; nucleotides outside the gene matches: 10. This CDR3 has 15 residues. Germline CDR1 is SEHNR and CDR2 is FQNEAQ (reference sequence).